These T cell receptor beta chains were read from a single sample in a study of cytomegalovirus exposure and HLA in healthy donors. TCRdb's copy holds only in-frame clones and misses some; the assay was immunoSEQ multiplex PCR. Counted here are fewer than 45,000 clones, around 77% occurring once; the ten biggest clones make up 8% to 9%. Sequenced material: PBMCs. The receptors here all came from a woman in her twenties or thirties in good health and CMV-seropositive. CDR3s include the opening cysteine and the closing phenylalanine or tryptophan. A D gene is named only where the DNA matches it firmly. Clone size is given for some rows only: seen once, a few or many times, or a class if the clone is expanded.

>TRBV5-4|.|.|TRBJ2-7
TGTGCCAGCAGCTCACGACAGAACTCCTACGAGCAGTACTTC
CASSSRQNSYEQYF
>TRBV9|.|.|TRBJ1-1
TGTGCCAGCCGCGTAGCTCCCAACCTCGCGGGGGGGACTGAAGCTTTCTTT
CASRVAPNLAGGTEAFF
>TRBV4-1|TRBD1|.|TRBJ2-7
TGCGCCAGCAGCCATGCCGGGACAGCGACCTACGAGCAGTACTTC
CASSHAGTATYEQYF
>TRBV2|.|.|TRBJ1-5
TGTGCCAGCAGGAGGGATGGTCAGCCCCAGCATTTT
CASRRDGQPQHF
>TRBV19|.|.|TRBJ2-7
TGTGCCAGTAGTATAGGGGCCAGGGCCAGGGACGAGCAGTACTTC
CASSIGARARDEQYF
>TRBV19|.|.|TRBJ1-1
TGTGCCAGCAGTATAGCCGGGGGGCCTCTTACGAACACTGAAGCTTTCTTT
CASSIAGGPLTNTEAFF
>TRBV28|.|.|TRBJ2-5
TGTGCCAGCAGCCCCAGGGTCAGTCGTGAGACCCAGTACTTC
CASSPRVSRETQYF
>TRBV13|TRBD1|.|TRBJ1-1
TGTGCCGCAGGGACAGGGGACACTGAAGCTTTCTTT
CAAGTGDTEAFF
>TRBV6-5|TRBD1|.|TRBJ1-4
TGTGCCAGCGCCCGGGACAGGGACGAAAAACTGTTTTTT
CASARDRDEKLFF
>TRBV27|TRBD1|.|TRBJ1-2
TGTGCCAGCAGTTCTGACAGGGGGTCTGGCTACACCTTC
CASSSDRGSGYTF
>TRBV7-3|TRBD2|.|TRBJ2-1
TGTGCCAGCAGCGTCACTAGCGGGAGCGGGCATGAGCAGTTCTTC
CASSVTSGSGHEQFF
>TRBV4-1|TRBD2|.|TRBJ2-3
TGCGCCAGCAGCCAAGATCCCAGCGGGGGCACAGATACGCAGTATTTT
CASSQDPSGGTDTQYF
>TRBV4-2|TRBD2|.|TRBJ2-7
TGTGCCAGCAGCCAGACTAGCGGGGATTCCTACGAGCAGTATTTC
CASSQTSGDSYEQYF
>TRBV7-9|TRBD2|.|TRBJ2-5
TGTGCCAGCAGCTTAGACCTAGCAGCGGGGGGAGGAGAGACCCAGTACTTC
CASSLDLAAGGGETQYF
>TRBV28|.|.|TRBJ2-7
TGTGCCAGCAATTTACGGCTAGGAGGCGAGCAGTACTTC
CASNLRLGGEQYF
>TRBV5-6|TRBD1|.|TRBJ1-1
TGTGCCAGCAGCTTGCGACAGGGGGCCGGGAACACTGAAGCTTTCTTT
CASSLRQGAGNTEAFF
>TRBV9|.|.|TRBJ2-7
TGTGCCAGCAGCGTAGGGCCAGCGGCGGGATACGAGCAGTACTTC
CASSVGPAAGYEQYF
>TRBV27|TRBD2|.|TRBJ2-7
TGTGCCAGCAGTTCTAGCGGGGGGCCTTGGGAGCAGTACTTC
CASSSSGGPWEQYF
>TRBV5-1|.|.|TRBJ2-3
TGCGCCAGCAGCTTGTTTCCAGACATAACAGATACGCAGTATTTT
CASSLFPDITDTQYF
>TRBV6-5|.|.|TRBJ1-4
TGTGCCAGCAGTTATTTGGGGACTCATGAAAAACTGTTTTTT
CASSYLGTHEKLFF
>TRBV5-1|TRBD1|.|TRBJ1-4
TGCGCCAGCAGCTTGGGGGGTGCCGGGACAGGGGGCGGCGATAATGAAAAACTGTTTTTT
CASSLGGAGTGGGDNEKLFF
>TRBV2|.|.|TRBJ1-2
TGTGCCAGCAAAAATATACAGGTCTTCTATGGCTACCCCTTC
CASKNIQVFYGYPF
>TRBV7-2|.|.|TRBJ2-3
TGTGCCAGCAGCTCACCAGGACAGTCCATCACAGATACGCAGTATTTT
CASSSPGQSITDTQYF
>TRBV7-6|TRBD2|.|TRBJ2-2
TGTGCCAGCAGCTTATACCCGGGGACTAGCGGGAGACTTGGCGGGGAGCTGTTTTTT
CASSLYPGTSGRLGGELFF
>TRBV4-1|.|.|TRBJ1-1
TGCGCCAGCAGCCAAGATTCGGGGGTTCTTACTGAAGCTTTCTTT
CASSQDSGVLTEAFF
>TRBV18|.|.|TRBJ2-1
TGTGCCAGCTCACCCCTAGGTGGCCACAATGAGCAGTTCTTC
CASSPLGGHNEQFF
>TRBV11-2|.|.|TRBJ1-5
TGTGCCAGCAGCTTAGACGATCAGCCCCAGCATTTT
CASSLDDQPQHF
>TRBV5-1|TRBD1|few|TRBJ1-5
TGCGCCAGCAGCAGGACAGGGGGCGATCAGCCCCAGCATTTT
CASSRTGGDQPQHF
>TRBV7-9|.|.|TRBJ1-1
TGTTCCAGCAGCTTTTCAGGGTCCGCTGAAGCTTTCTTT
CSSSFSGSAEAFF
>TRBV5-1|.|.|TRBJ1-4
TGCGCCAGCAGCTTGTCGGGGGTAGATGAAAAACTGTTTTTT
CASSLSGVDEKLFF
>TRBV19|TRBD1|.|TRBJ2-6
TGTGCCAGTAGTAGGGCCGGGACAGGGACTGGCAACGTCCTGACTTTC
CASSRAGTGTGNVLTF
>TRBV11-2|.|.|TRBJ2-3
TGTGCCAGCAGCCTTGGGGGGGCCGCCGGAGATACGCAGTATTTT
CASSLGGAAGDTQYF
>TRBV6-1|.|few|TRBJ1-1
TGTGCCAGCGGTATAACAGGCTTGAACACTGAAGCTTTCTTT
CASGITGLNTEAFF
>TRBV5-4|.|.|TRBJ1-4
TGTGCCAGCAAGTCACAGGGCTCTAATGAAAAACTGTTTTTT
CASKSQGSNEKLFF
>TRBV6-5|.|.|TRBJ1-4
TGTGCCAGCAGTTCACGGGGTCTAAGCGGAGAAAAACTGTTTTTT
CASSSRGLSGEKLFF
>TRBV6-5|.|.|TRBJ2-7
TGTGCCAGCAGTTACGGTGGCCGCTACGAGCAGTACTTC
CASSYGGRYEQYF
>TRBV30|TRBD1|.|TRBJ2-1
TGTGCCTGGAGTGGGTGGGACAGGGCAGATAGCAAGCAGTTCTTC
CAWSGWDRADSKQFF
>TRBV5-1|TRBD2|.|TRBJ2-7
TGCGCCAGCAGCTTCTGGCGGGGGGGCTCCGAGCAGTACTTC
CASSFWRGGSEQYF
>TRBV4-2|TRBD1|once|TRBJ1-4
TGTGCCAGCAGGAAACAGGGGGAGAATGAAAAACTGTTTTTT
CASRKQGENEKLFF
>TRBV4-1|.|.|TRBJ1-2
TGCGCCAGCAGCCAAGATCCCCCCGGGAAGGGCTACACCTTC
CASSQDPPGKGYTF
>TRBV19|TRBD2|.|TRBJ2-7
TGTGCCAGTAGTATAATCGGGGGGAGCTCCTACGAGCAGTACTTC
CASSIIGGSSYEQYF
>TRBV7-2|.|.|TRBJ2-5
TGTGCCAGCAGCTTTGACAGACAAGAGACCCAGTACTTC
CASSFDRQETQYF
>TRBV6-6|TRBD1|.|TRBJ2-7
TGTGCCAGCAGTTATCTGGACAGGGTCTACGAGCAGTACTTC
CASSYLDRVYEQYF
>TRBV6-6|TRBD2|.|TRBJ2-5
TGTGCCAGCAGATCCGGGACTACTCAAGAGACCCAGTACTTC
CASRSGTTQETQYF
>TRBV7-9|.|.|TRBJ2-5
TGTTCCAGCAGCTCAACAGGAGAGACCCAGTACTTC
CSSSSTGETQYF
>TRBV7-9|.|.|TRBJ2-2
TGTGCCAGCAGCTCCAAGACAGGGAACACCGGGGAGCTGTTTTTT
CASSSKTGNTGELFF
>TRBV4-1|.|.|TRBJ2-1
TGCGCCAGCAGCCCCCGACTAGGCAATGAGCAGTTCTTC
CASSPRLGNEQFF
>TRBV6-4|.|.|TRBJ1-2
TGTGCCAGCAGTGAGACAGGCTTCCCTGAACTATATGGCTACACCTTC
CASSETGFPELYGYTF
>TRBV18|TRBD1|.|TRBJ2-3
TGTGCCAGCTCACCACCCCGGACAGGGCGATTCACAGATACGCAGTATTTT
CASSPPRTGRFTDTQYF
>TRBV5-1|TRBD2|.|TRBJ2-1
TGCGCCAGCAGCCAAGGGACTAGCGGTTACAATGAGCAGTTCTTC
CASSQGTSGYNEQFF
>TRBV7-6|.|.|TRBJ2-5
TGTGCCAGCAGCTTAGAGAATCGGGAGACCCAGTACTTC
CASSLENRETQYF
>TRBV10-2|.|few|TRBJ1-4
TGCGCCAGCAGTGAGGGCCGGGGGTGGGTTGAAAAACTGTTTTTT
CASSEGRGWVEKLFF
>TRBV7-2|.|.|TRBJ1-2
TGTGCCAGCAGCTTCCGACAGAACTATGGCTACACCTTC
CASSFRQNYGYTF